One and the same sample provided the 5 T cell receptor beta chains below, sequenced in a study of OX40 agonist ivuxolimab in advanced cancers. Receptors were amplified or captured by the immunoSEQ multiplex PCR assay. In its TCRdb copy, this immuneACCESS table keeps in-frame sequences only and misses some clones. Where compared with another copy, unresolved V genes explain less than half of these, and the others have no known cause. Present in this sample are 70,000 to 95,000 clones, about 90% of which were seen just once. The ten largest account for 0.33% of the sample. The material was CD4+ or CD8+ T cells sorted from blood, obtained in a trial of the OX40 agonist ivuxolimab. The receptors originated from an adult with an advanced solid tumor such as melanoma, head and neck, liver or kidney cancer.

CDR3 DNA: TGTGCCAGCAGTACTCCGGGACAGCACACTGAAGCTTTCTTT. Translating it yields CASSTPGQHTEAFF. The V gene is TRBV6-1, the J gene TRBJ1-1; 7 bases are a match to TRBD1. The V segment lost 5 bases and the J segment 3 bases; nucleotides outside the gene matches: 6. Per the germline V gene, CDR1 is MNHNS and CDR2 is SASEGT. The CDR3 contains 14 residues.

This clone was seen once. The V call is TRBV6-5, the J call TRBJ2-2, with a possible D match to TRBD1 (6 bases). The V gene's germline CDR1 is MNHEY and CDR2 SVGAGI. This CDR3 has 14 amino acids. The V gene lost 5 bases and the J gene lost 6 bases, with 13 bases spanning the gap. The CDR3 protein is CASSLQGVSGELFF. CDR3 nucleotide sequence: TGTGCCAGCAGTCTACAGGGTGTCTCCGGGGAGCTGTTTTTT.

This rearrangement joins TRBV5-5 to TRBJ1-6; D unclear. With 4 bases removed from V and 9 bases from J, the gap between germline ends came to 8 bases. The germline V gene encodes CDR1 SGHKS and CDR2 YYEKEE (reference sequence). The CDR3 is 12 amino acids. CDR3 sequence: CASSPTFSPLHF. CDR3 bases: TGTGCCAGCAGCCCCACGTTTTCACCCCTCCACTTT.

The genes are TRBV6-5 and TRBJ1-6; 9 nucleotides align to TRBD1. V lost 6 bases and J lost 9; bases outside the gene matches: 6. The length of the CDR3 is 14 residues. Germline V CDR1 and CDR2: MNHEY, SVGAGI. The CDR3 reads CASRPGQGGSPLHF. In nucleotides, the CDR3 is TGTGCCAGCAGGCCGGGACAGGGAGGTTCACCCCTCCACTTT.

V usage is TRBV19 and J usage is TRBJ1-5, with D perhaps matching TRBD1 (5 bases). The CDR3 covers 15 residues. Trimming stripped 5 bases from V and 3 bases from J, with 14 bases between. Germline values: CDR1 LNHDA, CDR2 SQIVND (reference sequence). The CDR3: CASSGGDRDNQPQHF. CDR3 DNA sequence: TGTGCCAGTAGTGGGGGGGATAGGGACAATCAGCCCCAGCATTTT.